This T cell receptor beta chain was sequenced in a study of glioma-infiltrating T cells after dendritic cell vaccination. Turning to this clone: The antigen is undetermined.

This CDR3 contains 14 residues. The V and J ends lost 5 bases and 4 bases respectively, with 15 bases between them. Germline V gene sequence: CDR1 SGHNT, CDR2 YYREEE (reference sequence). As to time point: after dendritic cell vaccination, including at tumor progression/relapse. Only in-frame clones appear in the TCRdb table, and some are missing; sequencing was by immunoSEQ multiplex PCR. The sample consists of 50,000 to 65,000 clones, 85% to 90% of them appearing once. Study-level points and caveats: Higher TCR clonality did not directly relate to longer survival. Few patients contributed both blood and tumor specimens.

Material: blood, obtained after dendritic cell vaccination. The chain recombines TRBV5-4 with TRBJ1-2, with D uncertain. This receptor was taken from a human donor with glioblastoma. CDR3 bases: TGTGCCAGCAGTAGTGCGGGGTATAGCTATGGCTACACCTTC. Translating gives CASSSAGYSYGYTF.